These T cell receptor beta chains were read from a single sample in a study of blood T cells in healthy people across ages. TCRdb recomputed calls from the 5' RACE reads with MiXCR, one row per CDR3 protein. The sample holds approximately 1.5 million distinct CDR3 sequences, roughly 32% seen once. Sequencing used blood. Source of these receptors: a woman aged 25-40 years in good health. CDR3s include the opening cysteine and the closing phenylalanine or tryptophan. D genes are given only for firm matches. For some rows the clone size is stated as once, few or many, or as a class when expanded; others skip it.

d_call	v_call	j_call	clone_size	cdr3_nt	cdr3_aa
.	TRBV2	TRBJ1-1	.	TGTGCCAGCAGCCCTGAGGGCGATGTTAGAGCTTTCTTT	CASSPEGDVRAFF
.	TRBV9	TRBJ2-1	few	TGTGCCAGCAGCCTCCGGGGGCTACCTCGGAATGAGCAGTTCTTC	CASSLRGLPRNEQFF
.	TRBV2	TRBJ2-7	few	TGTGCCAGTCTATTAGGGCAGCAGAGCTACGAGCAGTACTTC	CASLLGQQSYEQYF
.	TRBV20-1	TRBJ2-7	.	TGCAGTGTTGCAAGTTATGTAACCGACGAGCAGTACTTC	CSVASYVTDEQYF
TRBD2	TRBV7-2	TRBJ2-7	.	TGTGCCAGCAGCCCCCGTAGCGGGACGATCTACGAGCAGTACTTC	CASSPRSGTIYEQYF
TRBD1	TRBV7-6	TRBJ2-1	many	TGTGCCAGCAGCATTCAGCCGGGACAGCCCAACAATGAGCAGTTCTTC	CASSIQPGQPNNEQFF
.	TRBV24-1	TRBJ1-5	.	TGTGCCATCATCTCACTTCGGCCCCAGCATTTT	CAIISLRPQHF
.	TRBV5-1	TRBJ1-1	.	TGCGCCAGCAGCTTGGGATGGGGGCAGGGCACTGAAGCTTTCTTT	CASSLGWGQGTEAFF
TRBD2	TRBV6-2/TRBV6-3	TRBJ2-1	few	TGTGCCAGCAGTGACGGACTAGCGGAAACCTCCTACAATGAGCAGTTCTTC	CASSDGLAETSYNEQFF
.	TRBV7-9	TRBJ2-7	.	TGTGCCAGCAGCTTAGCGATGGGGCCCATTTCCGAGCAGTACTTC	CASSLAMGPISEQYF
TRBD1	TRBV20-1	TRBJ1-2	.	TGCAGTGCAACCCGGGACAGGGTCTATGGCTACACCTTC	CSATRDRVYGYTF
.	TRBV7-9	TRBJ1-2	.	TGTGCCAGCAGCTTTACAGGTGGCTACACCTTC	CASSFTGGYTF
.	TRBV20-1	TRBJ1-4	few	TGCAGTGCTAGAGATCGCGCAGGGCCCCTTGGTGAAAAACTGTTTTTT	CSARDRAGPLGEKLFF
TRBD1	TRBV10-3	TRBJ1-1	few	TGTGCCATCAGTGAGGGACAGGGGTGGACTGAAGCTTTCTTT	CAISEGQGWTEAFF
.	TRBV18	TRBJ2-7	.	TGTGCCGGCTCACCACCGGCTAGGGACGAGCAGTACTTC	CAGSPPARDEQYF
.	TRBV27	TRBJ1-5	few	TGTGCCAGCAGTTTCGGAAAAAGGCAGCCCCAGCATTTT	CASSFGKRQPQHF
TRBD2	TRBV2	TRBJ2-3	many	TGTGCCAGCAGTGTGCTAGCGGGGGCAGATACGCAGTATTTT	CASSVLAGADTQYF
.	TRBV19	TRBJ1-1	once	TGTGCCAGTAGTATAGATACCAGGAACACTGAAGCTTTCTTT	CASSIDTRNTEAFF
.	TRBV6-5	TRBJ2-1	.	TGTGCCAGCTCGGATAGGCCGTTGAGTGAGCAGTTCTTC	CASSDRPLSEQFF
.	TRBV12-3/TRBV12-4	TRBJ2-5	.	TGTGCCAGCAGTTTAGGGATCAGGGCGGGCGGACAAGAGACCCAGTACTTC	CASSLGIRAGGQETQYF